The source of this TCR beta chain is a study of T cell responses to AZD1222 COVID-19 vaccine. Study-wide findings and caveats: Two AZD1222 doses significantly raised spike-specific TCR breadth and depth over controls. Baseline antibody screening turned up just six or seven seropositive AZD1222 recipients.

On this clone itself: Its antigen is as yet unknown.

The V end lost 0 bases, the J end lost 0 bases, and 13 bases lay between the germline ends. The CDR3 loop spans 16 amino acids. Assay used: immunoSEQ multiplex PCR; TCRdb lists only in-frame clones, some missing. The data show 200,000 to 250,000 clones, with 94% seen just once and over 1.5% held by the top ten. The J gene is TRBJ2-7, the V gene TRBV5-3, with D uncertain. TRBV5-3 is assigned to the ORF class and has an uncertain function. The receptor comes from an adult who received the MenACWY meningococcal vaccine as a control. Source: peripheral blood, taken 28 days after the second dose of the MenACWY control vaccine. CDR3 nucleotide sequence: TGTGCCAGAAGCTTGGAACCCCAGTTAGGCTCCTACGAGCAGTACTTC. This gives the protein CARSLEPQLGSYEQYF.